This T cell receptor (beta chain) was recorded in a study of blood T cell repertoires in COVID-19 (dated by TCRdb to 2020 to 2022). In terms of the full investigation: The collaborator samples originated in the United States, Italy and Spain and spanned the acute and convalescent phases of COVID-19. The material from the prospective study consisted of cDNA or gDNA derived from T cells, B-cell-depleted T cells, or PBMCs. Subjects who had been exposed to COVID-19, were actively infected with it, or had recovered from it provided the deeply sampled blood TCRbeta repertoires that made up the dataset. The repertoires were released in a freely available public database intended as a resource for research on the immune response to SARS-CoV-2. Samples were obtained from the ongoing ImmuneRACE study (first 160 participants) and from about 1,300 subjects provided by 6 global collaborators. Sample metadata almost always included a de-identified subject ID, COVID-19 status, age in years and sex. Where HLA class I and class II types were available, the types were taken from metadata supplied by the sample provider, not from assay-based typing.

As concerns this clone: Which antigen it targets is not known. No per-base quality is available; no much larger clone lies one base away.

TCRbeta CDR3 regions were amplified from genomic DNA by means of the immunoSEQ Assay, a bias-controlled multiplex PCR. The authors' analysis ran thus. The number of nucleated cells in each sample was estimated by amplification of reference gene primers within the assay. To quantify the absolute abundance of each unique TCRbeta CDR3 rearrangement, sequence reads were collapsed and filtered. For each sample, productive Simpson clonality was calculated as the square root of Simpson's diversity index over productive rearrangements. In its TCRdb copy, this immuneACCESS table keeps in-frame sequences only and misses some clones. Where compared with another copy, unresolved V genes explain less than half of these, and the others have no known cause. V and J calls and clone size are those listed in that table; D and trimming were worked out from the DNA. The table for this sample lists roughly 140,000 clones; over 60% of them were counted only once. The leading ten clones occupy less than 4.5% of the sample.

Results the study describes overall, beyond this receptor: The amount of clinical and demographic metadata varied by source and participant and was provided uncurated.

From the cysteine through the phenylalanine, the CDR3 covers 14 amino acids. CDR3 DNA only is kept here, 42 bases in frame from base 1. Trimming costs V 4 bases and J 2 bases, and their ends lie 10 bases apart. CDR1 and CDR2 were assigned from the germline V gene as MRHNA and SNTAGT. Whole blood was collected in K2EDTA tubes by collaborating institutions according to the institutions' own protocols. For TCRbeta analysis, collaborator samples were shipped as frozen whole blood, as isolated PBMCs, or as DNA extracted from either sample type. The sequence derives from a woman of 80 years or more with acute or convalescent COVID-19. The specimen was peripheral blood. The chain joins TRBV6-4 to TRBJ2-3, with the D gene too uncertain to name. CDR3 sequence: CASSGEIDTDTQYF. The nucleotides read TGTGCCAGCAGTGGTGAGATTGACACAGATACGCAGTATTTT.